These 3 T cell receptor beta chains were all obtained from the same sample, sequenced in a study of blood T cell repertoires in COVID-19. Libraries were prepared by immunoSEQ multiplex PCR; TCRdb keeps only in-frame clonotypes and omits some of them. This sample carries a few hundred thousand clones, approximately 81% of them seen once, and the ten largest clones take more than 9%. The sequencing input was peripheral blood. The receptor source for this set is a woman at least 80 years old with acute or convalescent COVID-19.

This chain uses TRBV12-2 with TRBJ2-1; whether TRBD1, the table's D call, matches the DNA was not checked. TRBV12-2 is listed as a pseudogene. The CDR3 has 13 amino acids. The CDR3 here is CASPRTRPNEQFF. The CDR3 DNA follows: TGTGCAAGTCCCCGAACCAGGCCCAATGAGCAGTTCTTC.

V and J are TRBV9 and TRBJ2-1, with 9 nucleotides matching TRBD2. The CDR3 loop spans 14 amino acids. Germline V gene lookup returns CDR1 SGDLS and CDR2 YYNGEE. The V gene end was trimmed by 4 bases and the J gene end by 8 bases; junction bases not matched to a gene: 7. CDR3 DNA: TGTGCCAGCAGCCCTAGCGGGAATATCGATGAGCAGTTCTTC. It yields the protein CASSPSGNIDEQFF.

The chain links TRBV2 to TRBJ2-1, with 9 bases identical to TRBD2. Germline assignment: CDR1 SNHLY and CDR2 FYNNEI. The CDR3 loop spans 15 amino acids. V lost 6 bases and J lost 9; bases outside the gene matches: 12. The CDR3 reads CASRETGLAVSEQFF. CDR3 bases: TGTGCCAGCAGGGAAACGGGACTAGCAGTAAGTGAGCAGTTCTTC. Complete variable domain (other parts from reference TRBV2 and TRBJ2-1): EPEVTQTPSHQVTQMGQEVILRCVPISNHLYFYWYRQILGQKVEFLVSFYNNEISEKSEIFDDQFSVERPDGSNFTLKIRSTKLEDSAMYFCASRETGLAVSEQFFGPGTRLTVL.